Each of the 27 T cell receptor beta chains below was sequenced from the same sample in a study of blood T cell repertoires in COVID-19. The assay was immunoSEQ multiplex PCR, and TCRdb's table has in-frame clones only and misses some. The sample yields around 180,000 clones, less than 85% seen once. The sequenced sample was PBMCs or T cells enriched from blood (not recorded which). Receptors originate from a man between 50 and 59 years old who had recovered from COVID-19.

This chain uses TRBV5-1 with TRBJ2-4; the match to TRBD1 covers 7 bases. The CDR3 spans 12 residues. Germline trimming cut 5 bases from V and 4 bases from J; bases unmatched to any gene: 0. Germline V gives CDR1 SGHRS, CDR2 YFSETQ. CDR3 in DNA: TGCGCCAGCAGGGGACAGAAAAACATTCAGTACTTC. It yields the protein CASRGQKNIQYF.

The chain joins TRBV5-4 to TRBJ2-1; TRBD2 matches at 9 bases. V trimming: 0 bases; J trimming: 7 bases; junction bases outside the gene matches: 2. Germline loops: CDR1 SGHNT, CDR2 YYREEE (reference sequence). CDR3 length: 14 amino acids. The chain's CDR3 is CASSLGTSENEQFF. CDR3 DNA sequence: TGTGCCAGCAGCTTGGGGACTAGCGAGAATGAGCAGTTCTTC.

The V call is TRBV5-6, the J call TRBJ2-3, with D tentatively TRBD1 (6 bases). Per the germline V gene, CDR1 is SGHDT and CDR2 is YYEEEE. The V end was cut by 0 bases, the J end by 4 bases, with 6 bases between. The CDR3 totals 13 residues. The CDR3 nucleotides read TGTGCCAGCAGCTTGGACAGGGCAGATACGCAGTATTTT. Translated, it gives CASSLDRADTQYF.

V usage is TRBV11-2 and J usage is TRBJ1-1, with a weak D call TRBD1 (6 bases). In germline, CDR1 is SGHAT, CDR2 FQNNGV. This CDR3 is 13 amino acids long. The V gene lost 4 bases and the J gene lost 4 bases, with 10 bases spanning the gap. CDR3 region: CASSSQGSTEAFF. In DNA, the CDR3 is TGTGCCAGCAGCTCCCAGGGGTCCACTGAAGCTTTCTTT.

The rearrangement joins TRBV27 to TRBJ1-4; 7 nucleotides match TRBD1. With V trimmed by 5 bases and J by 2 bases, 8 bases remained unmatched. This CDR3 is built from 16 residues. Germline-derived CDR1 and CDR2 are MNHEY and SMNVEV (reference sequence). Written as DNA, the CDR3 is TGTGCCAGCAGTCTCAGGGGGTTTAGGACTAATGAAAAACTGTTTTTT. Its protein is CASSLRGFRTNEKLFF.

This chain joins TRBV13 and TRBJ2-1; 9 bases match TRBD2. The CDR3 runs to 15 residues. V was clipped by 5 bases and J by 6 bases; unmatched bases: 8. Per germline, CDR1 PRHDT and CDR2 FYEKMQ (reference sequence). The CDR3 here is CASSDQLAGSNEQFF. The CDR3 bases are TGTGCCAGCAGCGACCAGCTAGCGGGATCCAATGAGCAGTTCTTC.

J is TRBJ2-3 and V is TRBV5-1, with 11 bases lining up with TRBD2. The CDR3 runs 16 residues. Germline V CDR1 and CDR2: SGHRS, YFSETQ. Losses at the gene ends were 4 bases for V and 4 bases for J; bases not matched to a gene: 8. The CDR3 is CASSTLAGGLADTQYF. CDR3 in DNA: TGCGCCAGCAGCACCCTAGCGGGGGGCTTGGCAGATACGCAGTATTTT.

The chain couples TRBV7-9 to TRBJ1-1; possibly TRBD1 for D (6 bases). This CDR3 region has 17 residues. The ends were cut back, 2 bases at V and 2 bases at J, with 18 bases in the middle. CDR1 and CDR2 from the germline V gene are SEHNR and FQNEAQ (reference sequence). The CDR3 loop reads CASSLPWFRGANTEAFF. The CDR3 region has the DNA TGTGCCAGCAGCTTACCGTGGTTTCGGGGGGCTAACACTGAAGCTTTCTTT. Combining the CDR3 with reference TRBV7-9 and TRBJ1-1 gives the whole variable domain DTGVSQNPRHKITKRGQNVTFRCDPISEHNRLYWYRQTLGQGPEFLTYFQNEAQLEKSRLLSDRFSAERPKGSFSTLEIQRTEQGDSAMYLCASSLPWFRGANTEAFFGQGTRLTVV.

V and J are TRBV7-2 and TRBJ2-2, with a weak D call TRBD1 (7 bases). The CDR3 has 17 amino acids. Per germline, CDR1 SGHTA and CDR2 FQGNSA. V lost 6 bases, J lost 1 base, and 18 bases lay in between. The CDR3 nucleotides read TGTGCCAGCAGTCCGCACGCGGGGACAGTGAACACCGGGGAGCTGTTTTTT. It is translated as CASSPHAGTVNTGELFF. Full variable domain (outside the CDR3, taken from reference TRBV7-2 and TRBJ2-2): GAGVSQSPSNKVTEKGKDVELRCDPISGHTALYWYRQSLGQGLEFLIYFQGNSAPDKSGLPSDRFSAERTGGSVSTLTIQRTQQEDSAVYLCASSPHAGTVNTGELFFGEGSRLTVL.

The chain is built from TRBV5-4 and TRBJ2-7, with 9 bases matching TRBD1. V shed 3 bases, J shed 7 bases, and the junction held 2 bases outside the gene matches. The CDR3 runs 12 residues. Looked up from germline, CDR1 is SGHNT and CDR2 is YYREEE (reference sequence). CDR3 in amino acids: CASSSGQGEQYF. The CDR3 nucleotides are TGTGCCAGCAGCTCGGGACAGGGTGAGCAGTACTTC.

The chain links TRBV9 to TRBJ1-2, with 7 positions matching TRBD1. The V gene's germline CDR1 is SGDLS and CDR2 YYNGEE. CDR3 size: 14 residues. Germline trimming cut 3 bases from V and 7 bases from J; bases unmatched to any gene: 9. The CDR3 is CASSGGDRESGYTF. The CDR3 coding sequence is TGTGCCAGCAGCGGAGGTGACAGGGAAAGTGGCTACACCTTC.

The rearrangement links TRBV11-2 to TRBJ2-7; maybe TRBD2 (7 bases). The V gene lost 1 base and the J gene lost 6 bases, with 16 bases spanning the gap. Per germline, CDR1 SGHAT and CDR2 FQNNGV. This CDR3 comprises 15 residues. The CDR3 DNA follows: TGTGCCAGCAGCTTAGTATCCGGGGGGCAAGGCGAGCAGTACTTC. Its protein product is CASSLVSGGQGEQYF.

The gene calls are TRBV2 and TRBJ2-1; 7 bases fit TRBD1. J was trimmed by 2 bases and V by 2 bases; bases with no gene match: 6. Germline CDR1 is SNHLY and CDR2 is FYNNEI. This CDR3 is 16 amino acids long. Here the CDR3 DNA reads TGTGCCAGCAGTGAATTACAGGGGTCTACCTACAATGAGCAGTTCTTC. It encodes CASSELQGSTYNEQFF.

The chain combines TRBV7-2 with TRBJ2-7; D is perhaps TRBD1 (6 bases). The CDR3 extends over 15 amino acids. Germline lookup yields CDR1 SGHTA and CDR2 FQGNSA. The V gene lost 5 bases and the J gene lost 6 bases, with 20 bases spanning the gap. CDR3 sequence reads: CASSPTGSRGGEQYF. The CDR3 DNA reads TGTGCCAGCAGCCCGACAGGTTCCAGAGGGGGCGAGCAGTACTTC.

DNA of the CDR3: TGTGCCAGCAGCTACCTGAACAGGGTGGACTATGGCTACACCTTC. It codes for CASSYLNRVDYGYTF. The chain recombines TRBV5-6 with TRBJ1-2, with TRBD1 as a possible D gene (6 bases). Deletions cut 3 bases from V and 3 bases from J, with 15 bases between. CDR1 and CDR2 from the germline V gene are SGHDT and YYEEEE. CDR3 length: 15 amino acids.

The chain combines TRBV7-9 with TRBJ1-5; 9 bases map to TRBD1. The CDR3 length is 15 residues. Per the germline V gene, CDR1 is SEHNR and CDR2 is FQNEAQ (reference sequence). V trimming: 4 bases; J trimming: 3 bases; junction bases outside the gene matches: 4. The CDR3 protein is CASSSGQGINQPQHF. The CDR3 nucleotides read TGTGCCAGCAGCTCTGGACAGGGGATCAATCAGCCCCAGCATTTT. The variable domain in full, completed from reference TRBV7-9 and TRBJ1-5, reads DTGVSQNPRHKITKRGQNVTFRCDPISEHNRLYWYRQTLGQGPEFLTYFQNEAQLEKSRLLSDRFSAERPKGSFSTLEIQRTEQGDSAMYLCASSSGQGINQPQHFGDGTRLSIL.

The chain employs TRBV7-2 and TRBJ1-4; 7 bases agree with TRBD1. Germline CDR1 is SGHTA and CDR2 is FQGNSA. The CDR3 consists of 15 residues. The V gene end was trimmed by 5 bases and the J gene end by 3 bases; junction bases not matched to a gene: 6. The CDR3 loop is CASSPRQGANEKLFF. The CDR3 DNA reads as TGTGCCAGCAGCCCACGACAGGGAGCTAATGAAAAACTGTTTTTT. The full variable domain, rest sourced from reference TRBV7-2 and TRBJ1-4, is GAGVSQSPSNKVTEKGKDVELRCDPISGHTALYWYRQSLGQGLEFLIYFQGNSAPDKSGLPSDRFSAERTGGSVSTLTIQRTQQEDSAVYLCASSPRQGANEKLFFGSGTQLSVL.

This clone has just one count. This chain joins TRBV7-2 and TRBJ1-2; tentative D call: TRBD1 (5 bases). This CDR3 is 15 amino acids long. Germline assignment: CDR1 SGHTA and CDR2 FQGNSA. Trimming pared 8 bases from V and 1 base from J, leaving 17 bases between. This CDR3 reads CASGPGQRVNYGYTF. The CDR3 nucleotides are TGTGCCAGCGGACCAGGGCAGCGGGTTAACTATGGCTACACCTTC. Supplemented by reference TRBV7-2 and TRBJ1-2, the full variable domain reads GAGVSQSPSNKVTEKGKDVELRCDPISGHTALYWYRQSLGQGLEFLIYFQGNSAPDKSGLPSDRFSAERTGGSVSTLTIQRTQQEDSAVYLCASGPGQRVNYGYTFGSGTRLTVV.

This clone was detected once. The chain uses TRBV13 and TRBJ1-5; D gene ambiguous. The CDR3 is made up of 14 amino acids. V lost 0 bases and J 3 bases, leaving 6 bases between the germline ends. Germline CDR1 reads PRHDT; CDR2 reads FYEKMQ (reference sequence). CDR3 loop: CASSLGLYNQPQHF. CDR3 DNA: TGTGCCAGCAGCTTAGGCCTGTACAATCAGCCCCAGCATTTT.

This rearrangement joins TRBV4-1 to TRBJ1-3, with TRBD1 matching over 8 bases. Germline V gives CDR1 MGHRA, CDR2 YSYEKL. V trimming: 2 bases; J trimming: 2 bases; junction bases outside the gene matches: 14. This CDR3 has 19 residues. CDR3 residues: CASSQLLGAGGLAGNTIYF. DNA of the CDR3: TGCGCCAGCAGCCAACTTCTCGGGGCAGGGGGCTTAGCTGGAAACACCATATATTTT.

V gene TRBV7-8 combines with J gene TRBJ2-3, with 7 nucleotides matching TRBD2. Trimming removed 0 bases from V and 6 bases from J; junction bases left unmatched: 6. This CDR3 has 15 residues. Germline CDR1 reads SGHVS; CDR2 reads FQNEAQ. The CDR3 sequence: CASSLAARGLDTQYF. In DNA form, the CDR3 reads TGTGCCAGCAGCTTAGCGGCGCGGGGGTTGGATACGCAGTATTTT.

The CDR3 protein is CASSLTSGGYEQYF. The CDR3, as DNA: TGTGCCAGCAGCTTGACTAGCGGGGGATACGAGCAGTACTTC. The chain couples TRBV5-5 to TRBJ2-7; 11 positions agree with TRBD2. Germline loops: CDR1 SGHKS, CDR2 YYEKEE (reference sequence). The V gene end was trimmed by 1 base and the J gene end by 4 bases; junction bases not matched to a gene: 1. This CDR3 is built from 14 residues.

V and J are TRBV2 and TRBJ2-7; 7 bases agree with TRBD2. The germline V gene has CDR1 SNHLY and CDR2 FYNNEI. The CDR3 consists of 14 residues. With 8 bases clipped from V and 5 bases from J, the junction kept 12 bases outside the gene matches. Here the CDR3 reads CASGRGGSMNEQYF. DNA of the CDR3: TGTGCCAGCGGGAGGGGTGGCAGCATGAACGAGCAGTACTTC.

This clone was seen just once. This rearrangement joins TRBV7-3 to TRBJ2-3; a possible D gene is TRBD1 (5 bases). CDR1 SGHTA and CDR2 FQGTGA come from the germline V gene. Deletions cut 5 bases from V and 3 bases from J, with 15 bases between. The CDR3 is 15 amino acids. This CDR3 is CASSLGLDKTDTQYF. The CDR3 DNA is TGTGCCAGCAGCCTCGGGCTGGACAAAACAGATACGCAGTATTTT.

The V and J genes are TRBV5-5 and TRBJ2-1, with 8 bases lining up with TRBD2. From germline, CDR1 is SGHKS and CDR2 YYEKEE (reference sequence). This CDR3 is built from 20 residues. The ends lost 3 bases at V and 6 bases at J; junction bases unmatched: 23. CDR3 protein: CASSSGLGGGRGLISNEQFF. CDR3 in DNA: TGTGCCAGCAGCTCCGGGTTAGGCGGGGGGAGAGGTTTGATAAGCAATGAGCAGTTCTTC.

The sample holds a few counts of this clone. V and J are TRBV4-1 and TRBJ2-2; possibly TRBD1 for D (5 bases). Germline V gene data show CDR1 as MGHRA and CDR2 as YSYEKL. The CDR3 is 13 residues long. V lost 4 bases to trimming and J lost 5 bases, with 8 bases between them. The CDR3 DNA is TGCGCCAGCAGCCTCAGGGAAACCGGGGAGCTGTTTTTT. The encoded protein is CASSLRETGELFF.

Of note for this clone: The junction shows a germline mismatch at one end, possibly a read error. The rearrangement joins TRBV7-7 to TRBJ2-2; maybe TRBD2 (6 bases). Germline CDR1 SSHAT, CDR2 FNYEAQ (reference sequence). The CDR3 extends over 13 amino acids. The CDR3 region has the DNA TGTGCTAGCAGCTCTTGGGGGGCCGGGGAGCTGTTTTTT. Its protein is CASSSWGAGELFF. The whole variable domain, filled in from reference TRBV7-7 and TRBJ2-2, reads GAGVSQSPRYKVTKRGQDVTLRCDPISSHATLYWYQQALGQGPEFLTYFNYEAQPDKSGLPSDRFSAERPEGSISTLTIQRTEQRDSAMYRCASSSWGAGELFFGEGSRLTVL.